Presented here are 11 T cell receptor beta chains from one specimen sequenced in a study of T cells in Graves' hyperthyroidism and ophthalmopathy. Amplification of TCR beta CDR3 regions was performed using RNA transcripts as template. The primer set for the first-round RT-PCR of the TCR CDR3 was HTBI. TCRdb independently ran MiXCR on the multiplex PCR reads; one entry per CDR3 protein. Of about 740,000 distinct CDR3 sequences in the sample, 14% were seen once. Sequencing input: blood. These receptors all come from a woman aged 18-29 years with Graves' hyperthyroidism.

This rearrangement joins TRBV12-3 or TRBV12-4 to TRBJ1-2; D is unresolved. The CDR3 is 12 amino acids. Trimming took 8 bases from V and 8 from J, leaving 15 bases between them. CDR3 sequence: CASGRASWGYTF. As DNA, the CDR3 is TGTGCCAGCGGGAGGGCCTCCTGGGGCTACACCTTC.

This clonotype was detected ten times or more. The chain combines TRBV14 with TRBJ2-2, with 14 bases fitting TRBD2. Germline V gives CDR1 SGHDN, CDR2 FVKESK. The junction had 7 bases not matched to a gene; V was cut back by 4 bases and J by 0 bases. This CDR3 is built from 19 residues. The DNA of the CDR3 is TGTGCCAGCAGCCCCGGACTAGCGGGAGGACTCTCGAACACCGGGGAGCTGTTTTTT. Amino acids: CASSPGLAGGLSNTGELFF.

Ten or more counts support this clonotype. The V call is TRBV12-3 or TRBV12-4, the J call TRBJ1-6; D is undetermined. CDR3 length equals 16 residues. V was cut by 5 bases and J by 10 bases, with 21 bases left in between. For the CDR3, the DNA is TGTGCCAGCAGTCAAGGGTATACGGCCGCGGGGTCACCCCTCCACTTT. As protein: CASSQGYTAAGSPLHF.

At least ten counts were recorded for this clonotype. The chain links TRBV4-2 to TRBJ1-1; D uncertain. Trimming took off 1 base at V and 4 bases at J, with 7 bases between the two ends. This CDR3 contains 13 residues. The germline CDR1 and CDR2 sequences are LGHNA and YNFKEQ. The CDR3 DNA follows: TGTGCCAGCAGCCAAGGGGTCACCACTGAAGCTTTCTTT. This translates into CASSQGVTTEAFF.

The rearrangement uses TRBV7-9 and TRBJ2-7; 7 bases are a match to TRBD1. Germline assignment: CDR1 SEHNR and CDR2 FQNEAQ (reference sequence). The CDR3 is 14 amino acids. V shed 4 bases and J 2 bases; nucleotides not matched to a gene: 5. The CDR3 DNA is TGTGCCAGCAGCTCCGACAGGGCTGCCTACGAGCAGTACTTC. It translates to CASSSDRAAYEQYF.

A few counts support this clonotype. This chain connects TRBV27 to TRBJ2-2; no firm D call. V was shortened by 6 bases and J by 4 bases, with 9 bases between the two germline ends. The CDR3 has 13 amino acids. Per the germline V gene, CDR1 is MNHEY and CDR2 is SMNVEV (reference sequence). CDR3 sequence (DNA): TGTGCCAGCAGGGGGTTTGGCACCGGGGAGCTGTTTTTT. Translation gives CASRGFGTGELFF.

The J gene is TRBJ1-4, the V gene TRBV2; D remains unclear. The CDR3 has 14 amino acids. The V end lost 2 bases, the J end lost 2 bases, and 6 bases lay between the germline ends. Germline V lookup: CDR1 SNHLY, CDR2 FYNNEI. This chain's CDR3 is CASSETDTNEKLFF. The CDR3 DNA is TGTGCCAGCAGTGAAACGGATACTAATGAAAAACTGTTTTTT.

This clonotype was counted only a few times. A read error is possible here, since a much larger clone lies one base away. The chain employs TRBV7-2 and TRBJ2-5; 14 positions agree with TRBD2. Germline assignment: CDR1 SGHTA and CDR2 FQGNSA. With 5 bases clipped from V and 5 bases from J, the junction kept 10 bases outside the gene matches. The CDR3 is 17 amino acids. The CDR3 DNA reads as TGTGCCAGCAGCCCCTCTGGGACTAGCGGGAGAGGGGAGACCCAGTACTTC. Translated, it gives CASSPSGTSGRGETQYF.

The chain is built from TRBV9 and TRBJ2-2; D not certain. CDR1 and CDR2 from the germline V gene are SGDLS and YYNGEE. The CDR3 has 12 residues. Deletions cut 4 bases from V and 7 bases from J, with 8 bases between. The CDR3 loop reads CASSSLDGELFF. CDR3 DNA sequence: TGTGCCAGCAGCTCCCTAGACGGGGAGCTGTTTTTT.

This clonotype has a handful of counts. J is TRBJ2-1 and V is TRBV28, with D tentatively TRBD2 (5 bases). V gave up 1 base and J gave up 8 bases, with 18 bases separating them. This CDR3 has 16 residues. Looked up from germline, CDR1 is MDHEN and CDR2 is SYDVKM. As DNA, the CDR3 is TGTGCCAGCAGTTTATTGGCCCGGAAAACTAGTGATGAGCAGTTCTTC. Protein sequence: CASSLLARKTSDEQFF.

This clonotype was recorded at least ten times. This chain uses TRBV3-1 with TRBJ2-1; no firm D call. Between the trimmed V and J ends, which lost 4 bases and 3 bases, there was a span of 10 bases. CDR1 and CDR2 (germline): LGHDT, YNNKEL (reference sequence). The CDR3 has 14 residues. The CDR3 protein is CASSRASFYNEQFF. The CDR3 DNA sequence: TGTGCCAGCAGCCGCGCCAGCTTCTACAATGAGCAGTTCTTC.